Listed below are T cell receptor beta chains from one sample, sequenced in a study of long-term antiretroviral therapy in people with HIV. Repertoires were generated with immunoSEQ multiplex PCR, while TCRdb's copy carries only in-frame clones and drops some. The sample yields 33,000 or so clones, approximately 85% seen once. The material was unsorted PBMCs, obtained 0.3 years after starting antiretroviral therapy. Source of these receptors: a man aged 18 to 35 with HIV. CDR3s include the opening cysteine and the closing phenylalanine or tryptophan. A D gene is named only where the DNA matches it firmly. Some rows mark clone size as missing; the rest say once, few, many or name a class of expanded clone.

j_call	d_call	v_call	clone_size	cdr3_aa	cdr3_nt
TRBJ1-2	TRBD1	TRBV7-9	NA	CASSPTGQGTYGYTF	TGTGCCAGCAGCCCCACGGGACAGGGGACCTATGGCTACACCTTC
TRBJ2-5	NA	TRBV4-3	NA	CASSPDREVRVATQYF	TGCGCCAGCAGCCCGGATCGCGAGGTTCGGGTGGCGACCCAGTACTTC
TRBJ2-5	TRBD2	TRBV5-4	NA	CASSPWEGETQYF	TGTGCCAGCAGCCCCTGGGAGGGAGAGACCCAGTACTTC
TRBJ2-3	NA	TRBV14	NA	CASSQDRGTSDTQYF	TGTGCCAGCAGCCAAGATAGAGGGACTTCAGATACGCAGTATTTT
TRBJ2-3	NA	TRBV6-1	NA	CASSRRASTDTQYF	TGTGCCAGTTCTAGGAGGGCTAGCACAGATACGCAGTATTTT
TRBJ1-5	NA	TRBV2	NA	CASSIQVNSNQPQHF	TGTGCCAGCAGTATTCAGGTGAATAGCAATCAGCCCCAGCATTTT
TRBJ2-1	NA	TRBV5-4	NA	CASSSVGGGSTYNEQFF	TGTGCCAGCAGCTCAGTGGGGGGCGGGAGTACCTACAATGAGCAGTTCTTC
TRBJ1-5	TRBD1	TRBV7-2	NA	CASSFVGQGNQPQHF	TGTGCCAGCAGCTTCGTCGGACAGGGGAATCAGCCCCAGCATTTT
TRBJ2-1	TRBD2	TRBV7-2	NA	CASSPGGSGGAYNEQFF	TGTGCCAGCAGCCCCGGAGGTAGCGGGGGAGCCTACAATGAGCAGTTCTTC
TRBJ1-1	NA	TRBV28	NA	CASSSPGGEGEAFF	TGTGCCAGCAGTTCCCCTGGGGGCGAGGGGGAAGCTTTCTTT
TRBJ1-1	NA	TRBV7-8	NA	CASSLSAGLNTEAFF	TGTGCCAGCAGCTTATCGGCAGGCTTGAACACTGAAGCTTTCTTT
TRBJ1-2	TRBD1	TRBV7-2	NA	CASSHSGQGYGYTF	TGTGCCAGCAGCCACTCAGGACAGGGCTATGGCTACACCTTC
TRBJ2-7	NA	TRBV7-9	few	CASSFQAYEQYF	TGTGCCAGCAGCTTTCAAGCCTACGAGCAGTACTTC
TRBJ2-1	TRBD2	TRBV7-8	NA	CASSTLAGGMYNEQFF	TGTGCCAGCAGTACCCTCGCGGGGGGTATGTACAATGAGCAGTTCTTC
TRBJ2-3	NA	TRBV6-1	NA	CASLVGQIDTQYF	TGTGCCAGCTTGGTAGGGCAAATAGATACGCAGTATTTT
TRBJ2-5	TRBD2	TRBV6-6	NA	CASRTSGPYQETQYF	TGTGCCAGCAGAACTAGCGGGCCCTACCAAGAGACCCAGTACTTC
TRBJ2-3	TRBD2	TRBV30	NA	CAWSSGGGPDTQYF	TGTGCCTGGAGTTCGGGGGGGGGTCCAGATACGCAGTATTTT
TRBJ1-5	NA	TRBV6-1	NA	CASRAGLQPQHF	TGTGCCAGCAGGGCGGGGCTTCAGCCCCAGCATTTT
TRBJ2-7	NA	TRBV11-2	NA	CASSLEAPRDEQYF	TGTGCCAGCAGCTTAGAGGCACCCCGAGACGAGCAGTACTTC
TRBJ2-1	NA	TRBV10-3	NA	CAIRTVSYNEQFF	TGTGCCATCAGAACAGTCTCCTACAATGAGCAGTTCTTC
TRBJ2-5	TRBD1	TRBV5-1	NA	CASSAYRGLGETQYF	TGCGCCAGCAGCGCGTACAGGGGGCTCGGGGAGACCCAGTACTTC
TRBJ2-5	NA	TRBV7-9	NA	CASSSTRSGETQYF	TGTGCCAGCAGTTCCACGAGGAGTGGAGAGACCCAGTACTTC
TRBJ2-5	TRBD2	TRBV28	NA	CASRGLAAPRETQYF	TGTGCCAGCAGGGGACTAGCGGCGCCCCGGGAGACCCAGTACTTC
TRBJ2-1	TRBD2	TRBV5-5	NA	CASSPTSGRTYNEQFF	TGTGCCAGCAGCCCTACTAGCGGGAGGACCTACAATGAGCAGTTCTTC
TRBJ1-1	NA	TRBV7-3	NA	CASSLEEYTEAFF	TGTGCCAGCAGCTTAGAGGAGTACACTGAAGCTTTCTTT
TRBJ2-1	NA	TRBV30	NA	CAWSRTEYNEQFF	TGTGCCTGGAGTAGGACAGAATACAATGAGCAGTTCTTC
TRBJ2-6	TRBD1	TRBV10-2	NA	CASSEVRGRIAGANVLTF	TGCGCCAGCAGTGAGGTCAGGGGGCGCATAGCTGGGGCCAACGTCCTGACTTTC
TRBJ1-2	NA	TRBV2	NA	CASRELIPGLNGYGYTF	TGTGCCAGCCGAGAGCTAATACCGGGACTAAATGGCTATGGCTACACCTTC
TRBJ2-1	NA	TRBV2	NA	CASGLWSYNEQFF	TGTGCCAGCGGACTTTGGTCCTACAATGAGCAGTTCTTC
TRBJ2-1	NA	TRBV11-2	NA	CASSTYNEQFF	TGTGCCAGCAGTACATACAATGAGCAGTTCTTC
TRBJ2-5	TRBD1	TRBV5-1	NA	CASSPPGQVGKTQYF	TGCGCCAGCAGCCCCCCGGGACAGGTCGGGAAGACCCAGTACTTC
TRBJ1-5	TRBD1	TRBV5-5	NA	CASSLVGQGTEQPQHF	TGTGCCAGCAGCTTGGTTGGACAGGGAACAGAACAGCCCCAGCATTTT
TRBJ1-2	NA	TRBV10-2	NA	CASMPQEGYGYTF	TGCGCCAGCATGCCTCAGGAAGGCTATGGCTACACCTTC
TRBJ1-3	NA	TRBV11-2	once	CASSIYRSGTIYF	TGTGCCAGCAGCATATATCGATCTGGCACCATATATTTT
TRBJ1-3	NA	TRBV5-1	NA	CASSYTRSAPTGNTIYF	TGCGCCAGCAGCTATACCAGGTCCGCGCCCACTGGAAACACCATATATTTT
TRBJ2-6	NA	TRBV18	once	CASSRGRGDSGANVLTF	TGTGCCAGCTCACGGGGCAGGGGAGACTCTGGGGCCAACGTCCTGACTTTC
TRBJ2-1	NA	TRBV4-1	once	CASSRPPGAGVSVNEQFF	TGCGCCAGCAGCCGACCTCCTGGGGCCGGGGTCTCAGTCAATGAGCAGTTCTTC
TRBJ2-1	NA	TRBV9	NA	CASSVEAGSYNEQFF	TGTGCCAGCAGCGTCGAGGCGGGCTCCTACAATGAGCAGTTCTTC
TRBJ2-7	TRBD2	TRBV12-5	NA	CASGLLNSGGTSYEQYF	TGTGCTAGTGGTTTGTTAAATAGCGGGGGTACCTCCTACGAGCAGTACTTC
TRBJ1-3	NA	TRBV30	NA	CAWRGSGNTIYF	TGTGCCTGGCGAGGCTCTGGAAACACCATATATTTT
TRBJ2-7	NA	TRBV7-3	NA	CASSETAQPSYEQYF	TGTGCCAGCAGCGAAACGGCACAGCCCTCCTACGAGCAGTACTTC
TRBJ1-2	TRBD1	TRBV5-8	NA	CASSVTGGLLRGYTF	TGTGCCAGCAGCGTGACAGGGGGTTTGTTGAGAGGCTACACCTTC
TRBJ1-3	NA	TRBV9	NA	CASSKMGGSAGNTIYF	TGTGCCAGCAGCAAAATGGGGGGTTCAGCTGGAAACACCATATATTTT
TRBJ2-1	TRBD2	TRBV6-5	NA	CASSLLAGAYNEQFF	TGTGCCAGCAGCCTCCTGGCGGGGGCCTACAATGAGCAGTTCTTC
TRBJ1-5	NA	TRBV5-5	few	CASSLSVLQYSNQPQHF	TGTGCCAGCAGCTTGTCCGTTCTGCAATATAGCAATCAGCCCCAGCATTTT
TRBJ2-7	TRBD1	TRBV5-4	NA	CASSSGTGDEQYF	TGTGCCAGCAGCTCTGGGACAGGGGATGAGCAGTACTTC
TRBJ1-1	NA	TRBV29-1	NA	CSVPKGEVNTEAFF	TGCAGCGTCCCCAAGGGGGAGGTGAACACTGAAGCTTTCTTT
TRBJ2-3	TRBD2	TRBV7-2	NA	CASSTSGLAGGRRDTQYF	TGTGCCAGCAGCACGTCGGGACTAGCGGGAGGGCGGCGTGATACGCAGTATTTT
TRBJ2-3	NA	TRBV10-1	NA	CASSEPRGSTDTQYF	TGCGCCAGCAGTGAGCCCCGCGGATCCACAGATACGCAGTATTTT
TRBJ2-3	TRBD1	TRBV4-1	once	CASSQAYRGAADTQYF	TGCGCCAGCAGCCAAGCCTACAGGGGGGCGGCAGATACGCAGTATTTT
TRBJ2-3	NA	TRBV9	NA	CASSPRDTQYF	TGTGCCAGCAGCCCTCGGGATACGCAGTATTTT
TRBJ2-7	NA	TRBV2	NA	CASSVYREDYEQYF	TGTGCCAGCAGTGTTTACAGGGAGGACTACGAGCAGTACTTC
TRBJ1-2	NA	TRBV30	NA	CAWSVPTGSGYTF	TGTGCCTGGAGTGTACCTACAGGGTCTGGCTACACCTTC
TRBJ2-5	TRBD1	TRBV11-3	NA	CASRSDIRLRWTGGQETQYF	TGTGCCAGTCGGTCTGATATTAGGCTTCGGTGGACAGGAGGCCAAGAGACCCAGTACTTC
TRBJ1-5	NA	TRBV19	NA	CASSLEGSNQPQHF	TGTGCCAGTAGCCTGGAGGGGAGCAATCAGCCCCAGCATTTT
TRBJ1-5	TRBD1	TRBV19	once	CASSQSGTGANQPQHF	TGTGCCAGTAGCCAGTCGGGGACAGGGGCGAATCAGCCCCAGCATTTT
TRBJ2-3	NA	TRBV7-3	NA	CASSFPGLDTQYF	TGTGCCAGCAGCTTCCCCGGACTAGATACGCAGTATTTT
TRBJ2-3	NA	TRBV7-8	NA	CASSSSPDTQYF	TGTGCCAGCAGCTCCTCGCCAGATACGCAGTATTTT
TRBJ1-5	NA	TRBV11-2	few	CASSLAGQPQHF	TGTGCCAGCAGCTTAGCCGGTCAGCCCCAGCATTTT